This T cell receptor (beta chain) was profiled in a study of shared T cell receptors in the human thymus. Trimming took off 0 bases at V and 2 bases at J, with 9 bases between the two ends. CDR1 and CDR2 (germline): SGHKS, YYEKEE (reference sequence). The CDR3 is 15 residues long. Sequenced by immunoSEQ multiplex PCR; TCRdb stores in-frame clones only, minus some. In the table there are about 380,000 clones, roughly 94% of which are singletons. The chain combines TRBV5-5 with TRBJ2-1; D might be TRBD1 or TRBD2, each matching 5 bases. The TCR sequence derives from a human donor. Material for sequencing was thymocytes. The DNA for the CDR3 is TGTGCCAGCAGCTTGGTCGGGGCTACCTACAATGAGCAGTTCTTC. Encoded protein: CASSLVGATYNEQFF.